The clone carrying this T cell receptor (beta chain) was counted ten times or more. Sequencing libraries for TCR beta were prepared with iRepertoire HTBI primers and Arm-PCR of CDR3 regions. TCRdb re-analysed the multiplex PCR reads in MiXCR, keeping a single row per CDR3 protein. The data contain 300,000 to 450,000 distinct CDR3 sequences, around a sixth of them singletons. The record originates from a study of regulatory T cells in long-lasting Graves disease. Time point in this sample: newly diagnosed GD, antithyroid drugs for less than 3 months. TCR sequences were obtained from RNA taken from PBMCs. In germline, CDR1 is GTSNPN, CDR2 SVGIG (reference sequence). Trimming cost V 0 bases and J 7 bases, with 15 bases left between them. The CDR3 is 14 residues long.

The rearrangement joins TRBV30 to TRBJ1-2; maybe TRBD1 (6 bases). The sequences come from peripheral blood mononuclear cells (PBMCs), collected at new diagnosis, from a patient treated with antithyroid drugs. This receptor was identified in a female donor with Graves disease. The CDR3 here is CAWSVRGRGSGYTF. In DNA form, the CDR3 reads TGTGCCTGGAGTGTACGCGGCAGGGGAAGTGGCTACACCTTC.